The 8 T cell receptor beta chains below were found in one sample sequenced in a study of cytomegalovirus exposure and HLA in healthy donors. Primers for the PCR totalled 60 Vbeta and 13 Jbeta. Method: immunoSEQ multiplex PCR; TCRdb's copy keeps in-frame clones and lacks some. This sample yields 140,000 or so clones, of which 72% are seen a single time; approximately 2.1% belongs to the top ten. Input material: PBMCs. The origin of the receptors is a man aged 40-55 years in good health and CMV-seronegative.

The chain joins TRBV9 to TRBJ1-2; D may be TRBD1 (5 bases). CDR3 length: 12 residues. V lost 2 bases, J lost 5 bases, and 7 bases lay in between. Germline V gene sequence: CDR1 SGDLS, CDR2 YYNGEE. This CDR3 is CASSVDRYGYTF. In DNA, the CDR3 is TGTGCCAGCAGCGTCGACAGATATGGCTACACCTTC.

The chain couples TRBV5-5 to TRBJ2-3; TRBD1 matches at 9 bases. The CDR3 loop spans 15 amino acids. Trimming cost V 0 bases and J 10 bases; bases outside gene matches: 9. Looked up from germline, CDR1 is SGHKS and CDR2 is YYEKEE (reference sequence). CDR3 amino acids: CASSLEGQGTDPQYF. CDR3 coding DNA: TGTGCCAGCAGCTTGGAGGGACAGGGTACGGATCCGCAGTATTTT.

This rearrangement joins TRBV5-1 to TRBJ2-3, with 8 bases lining up with TRBD2. V was clipped by 1 base and J by 2 bases; unmatched bases: 3. CDR1 and CDR2 from the germline V gene are SGHRS and YFSETQ. The CDR3 consists of 15 residues. The CDR3 region is CASSLTSGHTDTQYF. The CDR3, as DNA: TGCGCCAGCAGCTTGACTAGCGGACACACAGATACGCAGTATTTT.

The chain combines TRBV4-1 with TRBJ1-5; D is perhaps TRBD1 (6 bases). CDR3 size: 16 residues. Per the germline V gene, CDR1 is MGHRA and CDR2 is YSYEKL. V lost 4 bases and J 3 bases, leaving 16 bases between the germline ends. The CDR3 protein is CASSPRIGQTNQPQHF. Here the CDR3 DNA reads TGCGCCAGCAGCCCACGAATTGGACAGACCAATCAGCCCCAGCATTTT.

The V gene is TRBV10-3, the J gene TRBJ1-4, with 9 nucleotides matching TRBD1. The CDR3 has 14 amino acids. Germline-derived CDR1 and CDR2 are ENHRY and SYGVKD. J gave up 8 bases and V 6 bases, and 7 bases lay outside the gene matches. CDR3 loop: CAISQTGGGEKLFF. The CDR3 DNA sequence: TGTGCCATCAGCCAAACAGGGGGCGGGGAAAAACTGTTTTTT.

This chain links TRBV6-1 with TRBJ1-4; 7 bases fit TRBD1. This CDR3 contains 13 residues. Germline V gives CDR1 MNHNS, CDR2 SASEGT. The junction had 9 bases not matched to a gene; V was cut back by 4 bases and J by 13 bases. The CDR3 spells CASSALETGVLFF. CDR3 sequence (DNA): TGTGCCAGCAGTGCCTTAGAAACAGGGGTACTGTTTTTT.

The chain joins TRBV28 to TRBJ2-3; maybe TRBD2 (6 bases). Germline V lookup: CDR1 MDHEN, CDR2 SYDVKM. The CDR3 sequence is 14 residues long. V lost 3 bases, J lost 5 bases, and 12 bases lay in between. CDR3 sequence reads: CASSFPGELDTQYF. The CDR3 coding sequence is TGTGCCAGCAGTTTCCCGGGAGAATTAGATACGCAGTATTTT. Filled out from reference TRBV28 and TRBJ2-3, the complete variable domain reads DVKVTQSSRYLVKRTGEKVFLECVQDMDHENMFWYRQDPGLGLRLIYFSYDVKMKEKGDIPEGYSVSREKKERFSLILESASTNQTSMYLCASSFPGELDTQYFGPGTRLTVL.

The V call is TRBV6-4, the J call TRBJ2-3, with D perhaps matching TRBD2 (6 bases). The germline V gene has CDR1 MRHNA and CDR2 SNTAGT. This CDR3 has 14 residues. The germline V and J ends were trimmed by 4 bases and 4 bases, with 12 bases remaining between them. CDR3 DNA: TGTGCCAGCAGTGCCGGCGGGGAAGCAGATACGCAGTATTTT. Protein: CASSAGGEADTQYF.